This TCR beta chain was documented in a study of graft-versus-host responses after intestinal transplantation. Study information: Recipients received multivisceral, liver-intestinal, or isolated intestinal transplants. For two to four years after anti-thymocyte globulin induction, all recipients took tacrolimus and steroids. Study-wide points: Allografts from individuals with graft-donor T cell macrochimerism displayed high graft-versus-host to host-versus-graft clonal ratios. Peak GvH clone levels in circulation were associated with early post-transplant HvG declines.

As to this clone: Its target is not known.

CDR3 length equals 15 residues. The V gene's germline CDR1 is LGHNA and CDR2 YSLEER. V shed 5 bases and J 6 bases; nucleotides not matched to a gene: 6. Sequencing was performed with immunoSEQ multiplex PCR; in TCRdb, only in-frame clones are kept and a portion is missing. Here the sample spans tens of thousands of clones, 91% being singletons. The input for sequencing was unstimulated CD4+ T cells sorted from spleen or lymph node cells, taken before intestinal transplant. This sequence joins TRBV4-3 and TRBJ2-7; TRBD2 matches at 14 bases. The clonotype was recovered from a human donor who received an intestinal transplant. CDR3: CASSSGTSGGFEQYF. CDR3 DNA sequence: TGCGCCAGCAGCTCCGGGACTAGCGGGGGATTCGAGCAGTACTTC.